The rows below give T cell receptor beta chains drawn from one sample of a study of patients and donors after allogeneic stem cell transplantation. TCRdb re-called the RT-PCR reads through MiXCR, storing one row per CDR3 protein. The sample carries 3,500 to 4,500 distinct CDR3 sequences, about a sixth recorded once. Sequenced sample: blood, either unsorted or a sorted T cell fraction (not recorded which). Every receptor here comes from a human donor who was either an allogeneic HSCT recipient or a stem cell or donor lymphocyte infusion donor (not recorded which). It is not recorded whose cells these are; they may come from a transplant donor. CDR3s include the opening cysteine and the closing phenylalanine or tryptophan. The D gene is left open where the match is weak. Rows give clone size only sometimes, using once, few, many, or a class for an expanded clone.

V gene: TRBV25-1
J gene: TRBJ1-2
clone size: -
D gene: -
CDR3 protein: CASSGYGYTF
CDR3 DNA: TGTGCCAGCAGTGGGTATGGCTACACCTTC

V gene: TRBV5-1
J gene: TRBJ2-1
clone size: many
D gene: TRBD2
CDR3 protein: CASSYRTSVSSYNEQFF
CDR3 DNA: TGCGCCAGCAGCTACAGGACTAGCGTGAGCTCCTACAATGAGCAGTTCTTC

V gene: TRBV7-2
J gene: TRBJ2-3
clone size: few
D gene: -
CDR3 protein: CASSPYKRSTDTQYF
CDR3 DNA: TGTGCCAGCAGTCCCTACAAGCGAAGCACAGATACGCAGTATTTT

V gene: TRBV7-8
J gene: TRBJ1-6
clone size: -
D gene: -
CDR3 protein: CASSPGGRNSPLHF
CDR3 DNA: TGTGCCAGCAGCCCGGGGGGACGAAATTCACCCCTCCACTTT

V gene: TRBV3-1
J gene: TRBJ2-3
clone size: few
D gene: -
CDR3 protein: CASSQSARTDTQYF
CDR3 DNA: TGTGCCAGCAGCCAATCAGCCCGCACAGATACGCAGTATTTT

V gene: TRBV7-9
J gene: TRBJ1-5
clone size: many
D gene: -
CDR3 protein: CASSVGSNQPQHF
CDR3 DNA: TGTGCCAGCAGTGTTGGTAGCAATCAGCCCCAGCATTTT

V gene: TRBV5-1
J gene: TRBJ2-2
clone size: -
D gene: -
CDR3 protein: CASSLVGVNTGELFF
CDR3 DNA: TGCGCCAGCAGCTTGGTTGGGGTGAACACCGGGGAGCTGTTTTTT

V gene: TRBV6-2/TRBV6-3
J gene: TRBJ1-2
clone size: few
D gene: TRBD1
CDR3 protein: CASSMDRGYGYTF
CDR3 DNA: TGTGCCAGCAGCATGGACAGGGGCTATGGCTACACCTTC

V gene: TRBV5-1
J gene: TRBJ1-3
clone size: -
D gene: -
CDR3 protein: CASRPGAGNTIYF
CDR3 DNA: TGCGCCAGCAGACCGGGGGCTGGAAACACCATATATTTT

V gene: TRBV6-1
J gene: TRBJ2-7
clone size: many
D gene: -
CDR3 protein: CASKIYGEVGEQYF
CDR3 DNA: TGTGCCAGCAAGATTTATGGGGAGGTGGGCGAGCAGTACTTC

V gene: TRBV2
J gene: TRBJ1-2
clone size: -
D gene: -
CDR3 protein: CASSERTPYTF
CDR3 DNA: TGTGCCAGCAGTGAGAGGACACCCTACACCTTC

V gene: TRBV12-3/TRBV12-4
J gene: TRBJ2-4
clone size: few
D gene: -
CDR3 protein: CASTLGLAKNIQYF
CDR3 DNA: TGTGCCAGCACCCTGGGACTAGCCAAAAACATTCAGTACTTC

V gene: TRBV6-5
J gene: TRBJ2-7
clone size: many
D gene: TRBD1
CDR3 protein: CASSPLRGQGSSEQYF
CDR3 DNA: TGTGCCAGCTCCCCGCTGAGGGGACAGGGTAGTAGCGAGCAGTACTTC

V gene: TRBV4-1
J gene: TRBJ2-3
clone size: -
D gene: TRBD2
CDR3 protein: CASGLAGGPSTDTQYF
CDR3 DNA: TGCGCCAGCGGACTAGCGGGGGGGCCTAGCACAGATACGCAGTATTTT

V gene: TRBV20-1
J gene: TRBJ2-7
clone size: many
D gene: -
CDR3 protein: CSAAGGHPSYEQYF
CDR3 DNA: TGCAGTGCGGCTGGGGGACACCCCTCCTACGAGCAGTACTTC

V gene: TRBV20-1
J gene: TRBJ1-1
clone size: few
D gene: -
CDR3 protein: CSARQQGNTEAFF
CDR3 DNA: TGCAGTGCTAGACAACAGGGGAACACTGAAGCTTTCTTT

V gene: TRBV24-1
J gene: TRBJ2-1
clone size: many
D gene: TRBD1
CDR3 protein: CATSDAGTGSSYEQFF
CDR3 DNA: TGTGCCACCAGTGATGCCGGGACAGGGTCATCTTATGAGCAGTTCTTC

V gene: TRBV5-6
J gene: TRBJ2-1
clone size: once
D gene: -
CDR3 protein: CASSLARLSEFF
CDR3 DNA: TGTGCCAGCAGCTTGGCTAGGTTATCGGAGTTCTTC

V gene: TRBV20-1
J gene: TRBJ1-5
clone size: few
D gene: -
CDR3 protein: CSAITGPNNQPQHF
CDR3 DNA: TGCAGCGCCATAACCGGGCCTAACAATCAGCCCCAGCATTTT

V gene: TRBV29-1
J gene: TRBJ1-1
clone size: many
D gene: -
CDR3 protein: CSVGSNTEAFF
CDR3 DNA: TGCAGCGTTGGTAGTAACACTGAAGCTTTCTTT

V gene: TRBV2
J gene: TRBJ2-5
clone size: -
D gene: TRBD1
CDR3 protein: CASSVWTGDRETQYF
CDR3 DNA: TGTGCCAGCAGTGTTTGGACAGGGGATCGAGAGACCCAGTACTTC

V gene: TRBV10-2
J gene: TRBJ1-6
clone size: many
D gene: -
CDR3 protein: CASRPQGSASPLHF
CDR3 DNA: TGCGCCAGCAGACCTCAGGGGTCGGCCTCACCCCTCCACTTT

V gene: TRBV4-2
J gene: TRBJ2-6
clone size: many
D gene: -
CDR3 protein: CASSQAYQVGVSGANVLTF
CDR3 DNA: TGTGCCAGCAGCCAAGCATATCAGGTGGGGGTATCTGGGGCCAACGTCCTGACTTTC

V gene: TRBV6-6
J gene: TRBJ2-7
clone size: -
D gene: -
CDR3 protein: CASHEALYEQYF
CDR3 DNA: TGTGCCAGCCACGAAGCGCTCTACGAGCAGTACTTC

V gene: TRBV15
J gene: TRBJ2-1
clone size: -
D gene: -
CDR3 protein: CATSRDRIHNEQFF
CDR3 DNA: TGTGCCACCAGCAGAGACCGGATACACAATGAGCAGTTCTTC

V gene: TRBV2
J gene: TRBJ1-5
clone size: few
D gene: -
CDR3 protein: CASRQVRSNQPQHF
CDR3 DNA: TGTGCCAGTAGACAGGTTAGAAGCAATCAGCCCCAGCATTTT

V gene: TRBV7-9
J gene: TRBJ1-2
clone size: few
D gene: -
CDR3 protein: CASSPSVFYGYTF
CDR3 DNA: TGTGCCAGCAGCCCCAGTGTATTCTATGGCTACACCTTC

V gene: TRBV10-1
J gene: TRBJ2-3
clone size: -
D gene: -
CDR3 protein: CASSESRQSTDTQYF
CDR3 DNA: TGCGCCAGCAGTGAGTCGAGGCAGAGCACAGATACGCAGTATTTT

V gene: TRBV6-5
J gene: TRBJ2-1
clone size: few
D gene: TRBD2
CDR3 protein: CASRSGTSVYNEQFF
CDR3 DNA: TGTGCCAGCCGCTCCGGGACTAGCGTCTACAATGAGCAGTTCTTC

V gene: TRBV5-1
J gene: TRBJ2-3
clone size: -
D gene: -
CDR3 protein: CASSLLGQGIADTQYF
CDR3 DNA: TGCGCCAGCAGCCTCCTTGGGCAGGGTATAGCAGATACGCAGTATTTT

V gene: TRBV5-5
J gene: TRBJ1-2
clone size: many
D gene: -
CDR3 protein: CASSLVTAANYGYTF
CDR3 DNA: TGTGCCAGCAGCTTGGTTACAGCAGCTAACTATGGCTACACCTTC

V gene: TRBV10-1
J gene: TRBJ2-1
clone size: many
D gene: TRBD2
CDR3 protein: CASSDGTSGRDNEQFF
CDR3 DNA: TGCGCCAGCAGTGATGGGACTAGCGGGAGAGACAATGAGCAGTTCTTC

V gene: TRBV6-5
J gene: TRBJ2-7
clone size: medium-sized
D gene: -
CDR3 protein: CASSYGGLGSYEQYF
CDR3 DNA: TGTGCCAGCAGTTACGGGGGCCTAGGTTCCTACGAGCAGTACTTC

V gene: TRBV4-1
J gene: TRBJ2-3
clone size: once
D gene: TRBD2
CDR3 protein: CASSQRGGASTDTQYF
CDR3 DNA: TGCGCCAGCAGCCAACGGGGAGGGGCAAGCACAGATACGCAGTATTTT

V gene: TRBV5-1
J gene: TRBJ1-6
clone size: many
D gene: -
CDR3 protein: CASSLQGLRTPLHF
CDR3 DNA: TGCGCCAGCAGCTTGCAGGGACTCCGGACACCCCTCCACTTT

V gene: TRBV12-3/TRBV12-4
J gene: TRBJ2-5
clone size: many
D gene: TRBD2
CDR3 protein: CASSLSGVETQYF
CDR3 DNA: TGTGCCAGCAGTCTGAGCGGGGTAGAGACCCAGTACTTC

V gene: TRBV7-3
J gene: TRBJ1-1
clone size: -
D gene: -
CDR3 protein: CASSPPDGTEAFF
CDR3 DNA: TGTGCCAGCAGCCCCCCGGACGGCACTGAAGCTTTCTTT

V gene: TRBV5-8
J gene: TRBJ2-2
clone size: many
D gene: -
CDR3 protein: CASSQWTANTGELFF
CDR3 DNA: TGTGCCAGCAGCCAATGGACGGCGAACACCGGGGAGCTGTTTTTT

V gene: TRBV9
J gene: TRBJ1-6
clone size: -
D gene: -
CDR3 protein: CASSVAGLAYNSPLHF
CDR3 DNA: TGTGCCAGCAGCGTAGCCGGTTTGGCCTATAATTCACCCCTCCACTTT

V gene: TRBV19
J gene: TRBJ1-1
clone size: few
D gene: -
CDR3 protein: CASSIPGRVTEAFF
CDR3 DNA: TGTGCCAGTAGTATCCCGGGGAGAGTAACTGAAGCTTTCTTT

V gene: TRBV11-2
J gene: TRBJ2-1
clone size: few
D gene: TRBD2
CDR3 protein: CASSLVGGTSGGGNEQFF
CDR3 DNA: TGTGCCAGCAGCTTAGTCGGAGGGACTAGCGGAGGGGGGAATGAGCAGTTCTTC

V gene: TRBV18
J gene: TRBJ1-5
clone size: many
D gene: -
CDR3 protein: CASSLGGDNQPQHF
CDR3 DNA: TGTGCCAGCTCTTTGGGGGGGGACAATCAGCCCCAGCATTTT

V gene: TRBV9
J gene: TRBJ1-6
clone size: -
D gene: -
CDR3 protein: CASSVGAYNSPLHF
CDR3 DNA: TGTGCCAGCAGCGTAGGGGCATATAATTCACCCCTCCACTTT

V gene: TRBV5-4
J gene: TRBJ2-4
clone size: few
D gene: -
CDR3 protein: CASSLGGWNIQYF
CDR3 DNA: TGTGCCAGCAGCTTGGGAGGGTGGAACATTCAGTACTTC

V gene: TRBV3-1
J gene: TRBJ2-3
clone size: -
D gene: TRBD2
CDR3 protein: CASSLGLAGGGTQYF
CDR3 DNA: TGTGCCAGCAGCCTAGGACTAGCGGGAGGGGGTACGCAGTATTTT

V gene: TRBV5-1
J gene: TRBJ1-1
clone size: many
D gene: TRBD1
CDR3 protein: CASSLDQGGTEAFF
CDR3 DNA: TGCGCCAGCAGCTTGGATCAGGGGGGGACTGAAGCTTTCTTT

V gene: TRBV5-1
J gene: TRBJ1-2
clone size: many
D gene: -
CDR3 protein: CASSSTGLNYGYTF
CDR3 DNA: TGCGCCAGCAGCTCGACAGGCTTGAACTATGGCTACACCTTC

V gene: TRBV29-1
J gene: TRBJ1-1
clone size: medium-sized
D gene: -
CDR3 protein: CSVALAIEAFF
CDR3 DNA: TGCAGCGTTGCATTGGCTATTGAAGCTTTCTTT

V gene: TRBV9
J gene: TRBJ2-7
clone size: few
D gene: TRBD2
CDR3 protein: CASSVTGTSLEQYF
CDR3 DNA: TGTGCCAGCAGCGTCACCGGGACTAGTCTCGAGCAGTACTTC

V gene: TRBV6-5
J gene: TRBJ1-3
clone size: few
D gene: -
CDR3 protein: CASLRSPGNTIYF
CDR3 DNA: TGTGCCAGCCTCCGGTCACCTGGAAACACCATATATTTT

V gene: TRBV5-1
J gene: TRBJ2-7
clone size: -
D gene: -
CDR3 protein: CASSFRVLTYEQYF
CDR3 DNA: TGCGCCAGCAGCTTCAGGGTGCTCACCTACGAGCAGTACTTC

V gene: TRBV7-9
J gene: TRBJ1-1
clone size: few
D gene: TRBD1
CDR3 protein: CASSTQGAFTEAFF
CDR3 DNA: TGTGCCAGCAGCACGCAGGGGGCGTTCACTGAAGCTTTCTTT

V gene: TRBV4-1
J gene: TRBJ1-2
clone size: many
D gene: -
CDR3 protein: CASSQDLFGDYGYTF
CDR3 DNA: TGCGCCAGCAGCCAAGACCTATTCGGTGACTATGGCTACACCTTC

V gene: TRBV24-1
J gene: TRBJ2-3
clone size: many
D gene: TRBD2
CDR3 protein: CATSDRGGTDTQYF
CDR3 DNA: TGTGCCACCAGTGATCGGGGGGGGACAGATACGCAGTATTTT

V gene: TRBV21-1
J gene: TRBJ2-7
clone size: few
D gene: -
CDR3 protein: CASSKPPGTGQYEQYF
CDR3 DNA: TGTGCCAGCAGCAAGCCTCCCGGGACAGGGCAATACGAGCAGTACTTC

V gene: TRBV10-3
J gene: TRBJ2-5
clone size: -
D gene: TRBD1
CDR3 protein: CATTGGRETQYF
CDR3 DNA: TGTGCCACCACAGGGGGCAGAGAGACCCAGTACTTC

V gene: TRBV25-1
J gene: TRBJ1-5
clone size: many
D gene: -
CDR3 protein: CASSERQRNQPQHF
CDR3 DNA: TGTGCCAGCAGTGAGCGACAGCGCAATCAGCCCCAGCATTTT

V gene: TRBV7-3
J gene: TRBJ1-1
clone size: few
D gene: -
CDR3 protein: CASSLNRNTEAFF
CDR3 DNA: TGTGCCAGCAGCTTAAATCGGAACACTGAAGCTTTCTTT

V gene: TRBV7-9
J gene: TRBJ2-5
clone size: many
D gene: -
CDR3 protein: CASSSSGETQYF
CDR3 DNA: TGTGCCAGCAGCTCCAGCGGGGAGACCCAGTACTTC